This T cell receptor (beta chain) appears in the sequencing data of a study of cytomegalovirus exposure and HLA in healthy donors (dated by TCRdb to about 2017). About the study as a whole: An earlier analysis of under 600 of the donors reported about 250 Gb of sequence data and some 120 million unique TCR beta sequences from 150 million to 200 million T cells. An early release that covered 500 to 800 HLA-typed donors contained about 300 gigabases of sequencing data and 65 million to 100 million unique TCR sequences. Among the approximately 430 genotyped donors, around 81% belonged to the genetic ancestry cluster associated with self-reported Caucasian donors. The study aimed to test whether cataloging public T cell receptors could reveal signatures of past pathogen exposure. Using immunosequencing, the study profiled T cell repertoires from about 620 subjects and related those repertoires to cytomegalovirus serostatus. In addition to the first cohort of 666 subjects, a separate validation cohort of 120 different subjects was used. The study combined high-throughput TCR immunosequencing, statistical association of individual TCRs with disease status, and machine learning to predict cytomegalovirus infection status. A later analysis re-examined previously published TCR beta repertoires from over 500 donors and added high-resolution HLA genotyping to investigate patterns of TCR occurrence. The later analysis used no new phenotypic data to find candidate immune exposures, relying instead on TCR beta sequences and their occurrence across donors. To decide whether each TCR beta V gene segment behaved as functional or pseudogenic, an earlier analysis of some 600 of the donors relied on high-throughput TCR beta sequencing. Alongside the repertoire data, information on donor age, sex, ethnicity and CMV serostatus was compiled. In a later genetic analysis, genome-wide SNP genotypes for about three fifths of the roughly 670 donors were used, and that subset was treated as a discovery cohort. Every repertoire in the discovery cohort had been generated on one and the same sequencing platform. Class I and class II HLA loci were covered by the typing at four-digit resolution. Typing coverage varied by locus: roughly 629-640 donors for A, B, C, DRB1 and DQB1; under 550 for DQA1; 606 for DPA1; around 490 for DPB1. Four or five DR-DQ haplotypes were handled as single units for association and clustering because linkage in the cohort was strong. Among about 410 genotyped donors of the cohort, an average of approximately 240,000 unique TCR beta nucleotide sequences was sequenced per donor, of which roughly 17% were non-productive. The research as a whole found: HLA typing was unavailable for some donors at each locus, so association tests used only the typed subset. Some IMGT-functional V segments, including TRBV6-2 and TRBV6-3, could not be told apart with the 87-base-pair reads, so those segments were excluded. In a later analysis, TCR association rates were found to vary across HLA loci, with the most associated TCRs seen for DRB1 alleles and the fewest for HLA-C alleles. The authors suggested that the approach could potentially be generalized to other disease states and immunological phenotypes. Because counts were too low, about 15 rarely observed V segments, including chromosome 9 orphons, were left out of the earlier analysis of 587 of the donors. The only immune exposure information available for the cohort was CMV serostatus. Compared with equally common non-associated chains, HLA-associated TCR beta chains in a later analysis were more clonally expanded and had lower generation probabilities. In this cohort, only TCR beta chains were sequenced, and detectable features were limited by the absence of alpha or paired-chain data. A later genetic analysis associated a missense DCLRE1C variant with V-gene and J-gene trimming of TCR beta chains, and an independent cohort replicated the association. Presence/absence analyses assumed roughly uniform sequencing depth across donors, an assumption that may not hold. A later analysis associated approximately 17,000 TCR beta sequences with specific HLA alleles at a false discovery rate of 0.05. A few of the identified cytomegalovirus-associated TCR beta chains were confirmed in vitro to be specific for cytomegalovirus antigens. A cluster of highly shared sequence variants was judged likely to be a technical artifact of the sequencing pipeline. Correlated functional status among segregating V segments might be attributable to linkage disequilibrium, but an unknown experimental factor could not be ruled out. A further reported finding was that TCR beta sequences accurately predicted the HLA-A and HLA-B alleles for most subjects in the first cohort. Across donors, most TCR sequences were observed very rarely, whereas some public TCRs were present in many individuals. When HLA alleles, especially DR and DQ, strongly co-occurred, attributing TCR associations to individual alleles was difficult. A later genetic analysis reported fewer N-insertions in productive TCRs among donors in an Asian-associated ancestry cluster than the 666-donor mean. An earlier analysis of around 600 of the donors showed that most TCR beta V segments appeared in productive rearrangements either about 90% or about 30% of the time, which broadly matched IMGT annotations. Most CMV-associated TCR beta chains appeared to be HLA-restricted in a later analysis, and the HLA associations seemed to be driven largely by CMV exposure. In the study, 150 to 200 TCR beta chains were listed as associated with cytomegalovirus. In a later analysis, several top co-occurrence clusters were reported to appear linked to parvovirus B19, influenza, CMV and Epstein-Barr virus. The classifier was reported to diagnose cytomegalovirus status with high specificity and sensitivity in both the original and validation cohorts.

The cohort consisted of some 670 healthy bone marrow donors. Cohort members were all nominally healthy when sampled, although unrecorded immune exposures were likely present. The donor was CMV seronegative and was included in the group of several hundred seronegative cohort members. Every donor gave a peripheral blood sample, and the peripheral blood mononuclear cells from that sample were used for TCR beta sequencing. The Qiagen DNeasy Blood Extraction Kit was used to extract genomic DNA from the blood cell samples. V is cut back by 6 bases and J by 5 bases, with 13 bases in the junction unmatched. The CDR3 contains 15 residues, cysteine and phenylalanine counted. Only the CDR3 region is kept as DNA, spanning 45 bases read in frame from base 1. CDR1 and CDR2 are drawn from the germline V gene: SQVTM, ANQGSEA. With regard to this clone: Its binding antigen is unknown. Nothing much larger sits one base from this clone, and base qualities are not available.

Library prep was done by the immunoSEQ multiplex PCR assay. A mixture of 60 forward primers for TCR Vbeta segments and 13 reverse primers for TCR Jbeta segments was used in the multiplex PCR. The CDR3 region of rearranged TCR beta genes was amplified from genomic DNA with a multiplex PCR assay. The Illumina HiSeq System was used to sequence the amplified TCR beta libraries as 87-base-pair reads. In the original analysis: In a later analysis, tens of millions of unique TCR beta chains were counted across the 650 to 750 repertoires, and about 9.9 million of these chains were shared by at least two donors. Raw reads were error-corrected and collapsed into unique sequences with a nearest-neighbor algorithm that merged closely related sequences to remove PCR and sequencing errors. Alignment of CDR3 sequences to IMGT reference sequences was used to assign V, D and J gene segments. For a sequence to be retained, a match of at least six nucleotides was required to both a V gene segment and a J gene segment. Rearrangements were called productive when the CDR3 lacked stop codons and stayed in frame with V and J; all others were non-productive. CDR3 was defined by IMGT convention, running from the second conserved V-encoded cysteine to the conserved J-encoded phenylalanine. Sequences without an unambiguous match to a single V gene segment were excluded from the earlier analysis of a few hundred of the donors. An earlier analysis of several hundred of the donors classified V segments as functional when productive rearrangements were above 56.7% and as segregating when the standard deviation between donors was above 5%. A statistical classification framework was built to diagnose cytomegalovirus status from the catalog of TCR beta chain sequences. In a later analysis, V and J genes were assigned by comparing TCR nucleotide sequences against IMGT/GENE-DB human TR gene sequences. The TCRdist pipeline was used in a later analysis to assign CDR3 sequences and most-parsimonious VDJ recombination scenarios. A later analysis defined each TCR beta chain by its CDR3 amino acid sequence plus V-gene family, and excluded reads lacking a unique V-gene family. A later analysis removed 500 to 600 highly shared, low-generation-probability nucleotide sequences to deal with suspected cross-contamination and a sequencing artifact. In a later analysis, a clonal expansion index was calculated for each public chain from normalized within-repertoire ranks of inferred template counts. Generation probabilities in a later analysis came from a VDJ recombination model fitted to out-of-frame rearrangements, and those results were checked against IGoR. A later analysis scored TCR-TCR, TCR-HLA and TCR-CMV co-occurrence with hypergeometric tests, applying a repertoire-size bias correction to TCR pairs. False discovery rates were estimated in a later analysis by permuting HLA or CMV assignments 20 times. In a later analysis, co-occurring TCRs were grouped using DBSCAN, and TCRdist sequence similarity was added for clustering within HLA-allele-positive subsets. For co-occurrence clustering, repertoires with fewer than 30,000 or more than 120,000 public chains were excluded, along with a handful of repertoires with anomalous nucleotide sharing. In TCRdb, the immuneACCESS table is reduced to in-frame sequences with V and J assigned. These tables do not hold every clone; where another copy was compared, an unresolved V gene accounts for under half, and the others remain unexplained. V, J and clone size are those of that table, while D and trimming were read from the DNA. For this sample there are roughly 200,000 clones; around 80% appear just once. The ten most abundant clones make up 0.69% of the sample.

This sequence uses TRBV29-1 and TRBJ1-2, and 9 junction bases match TRBD1. The sample taken for sequencing was PBMCs. This TCR was recovered from a woman in her thirties or forties in good health and CMV-seronegative. The DNA sequence is given as TGCAGCGTCGGCTTTTCCGGGACAGGGATTTATGGCTACACCTTC. Its amino acids are CSVGFSGTGIYGYTF.